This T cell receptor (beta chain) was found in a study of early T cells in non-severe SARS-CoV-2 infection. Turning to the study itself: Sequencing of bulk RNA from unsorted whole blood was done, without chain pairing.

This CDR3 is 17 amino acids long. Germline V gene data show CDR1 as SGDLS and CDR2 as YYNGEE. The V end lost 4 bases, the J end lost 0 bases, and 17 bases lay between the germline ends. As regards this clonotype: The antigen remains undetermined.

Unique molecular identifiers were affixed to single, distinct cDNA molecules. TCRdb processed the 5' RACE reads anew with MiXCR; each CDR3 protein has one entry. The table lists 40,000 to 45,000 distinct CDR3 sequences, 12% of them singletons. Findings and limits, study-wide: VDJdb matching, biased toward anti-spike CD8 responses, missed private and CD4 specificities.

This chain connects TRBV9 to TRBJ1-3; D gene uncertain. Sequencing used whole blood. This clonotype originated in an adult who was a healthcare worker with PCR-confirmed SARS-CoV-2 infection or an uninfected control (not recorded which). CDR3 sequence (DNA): TGTGCCAGCAGCACTAGTGGTTGGGCCACCTCTGGAAACACCATATATTTT. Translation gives CASSTSGWATSGNTIYF.